This T cell receptor beta chain was profiled in a study of T-cell reconstitution after alpha-beta-depleted transplantation in children. Unique molecular identifiers featured in how the TCRbeta library was prepared. TCRdb independently ran MiXCR on the PCR reads; one entry per CDR3 protein. The data show some 490,000 distinct CDR3 sequences, about an eighth seen once. Germline lookup yields CDR1 SGHTA and CDR2 FQGNSA. Trimming stripped 0 bases from V and 8 bases from J, with 8 bases between. CDR3 length equals 13 residues. The sequence was collected from a human donor who donated a stem cell graft to a child with combined immunodeficiency. The V gene is TRBV7-2, the J gene TRBJ2-1; TRBD1 is a possible D gene (6 bases). The source material was PBMCs from the stem cell graft donor, sampled from the stem cell graft. The CDR3 nucleotides read TGTGCCAGCAGCTTAGCGGCAGGGGATGAGCAGTTCTTC. Translating gives CASSLAAGDEQFF.